A single sample is the source of the 26 T cell receptor beta chains below, sequenced in a study of blood T cell repertoires in COVID-19. TCRdb keeps only in-frame clones here, not all; method: immunoSEQ multiplex PCR. The sample comprises over 70,000 clones, 75% to 80% of which are singletons, and under 2.5% rests with the top ten. Sample: peripheral blood. The receptor source for this set is a man aged 65 to 85 with COVID-19, enrolled during active disease.

The V and J genes are TRBV15 and TRBJ1-4; the match to TRBD1 covers 9 bases. The CDR3 loop spans 14 amino acids. Trimming took 5 bases from V and 8 from J; bases not matched to a gene: 6. Germline lookup yields CDR1 LNHNV and CDR2 YYDKDF (reference sequence). CDR3 loop: CATSLNRGREKLFF. CDR3 sequence (DNA): TGTGCCACCAGCCTAAACAGGGGGCGAGAAAAACTGTTTTTT.

The chain combines TRBV4-3 with TRBJ1-6; possibly TRBD1 for D (5 bases). V dropped 0 bases and J dropped 14 bases, with 14 bases sitting between them. The CDR3 runs to 14 residues. Germline-derived CDR1 and CDR2 are LGHNA and YSLEER. The CDR3 region is CASSQDWGDRALHF. The CDR3 DNA reads as TGCGCCAGCAGCCAAGATTGGGGGGATAGGGCCCTCCACTTT.

The chain uses TRBV24-1 and TRBJ2-2; D is perhaps TRBD2 (5 bases). The CDR3 consists of 14 residues. V was cut by 0 bases and J by 6 bases, with 7 bases left in between. Germline V lookup: CDR1 KGHDR, CDR2 SFDVKD. CDR3 in DNA: TGTGCCACCAGTGATTTGGGGAGAGCCGGGGAGCTGTTTTTT. This sequence encodes CATSDLGRAGELFF.

This clone has only one observation. This chain uses TRBV11-3 with TRBJ2-7; possible D gene TRBD1, 6 bases. Germline V gene lookup returns CDR1 SGHNT and CDR2 YENEEA. The CDR3 covers 14 residues. V lost 5 bases to trimming and J lost 4 bases, with 15 bases between them. The chain's CDR3 is CASSRQTGTYEQYF. The CDR3 coding sequence is TGTGCCAGCAGCCGACAAACCGGGACATACGAGCAGTACTTC. The whole variable domain, remainder taken from reference TRBV11-3 and TRBJ2-7, is EAGVVQSPRYKIIEKKQPVAFWCNPISGHNTLYWYLQNLGQGPELLIRYENEEAVDDSQLPKDRFSAERLKGVDSTLKIQPAELGDSAVYLCASSRQTGTYEQYFGPGTRLTVT.

The V gene is TRBV12-5, the J gene TRBJ1-1, with 8 bases aligning to TRBD1. V shed 4 bases, J shed 6 bases, and the junction held 7 bases outside the gene matches. This CDR3 region has 14 residues. Looked up from germline, CDR1 is LGHNT and CDR2 is FRNRAP. Here the CDR3 reads CASGSHQGAAEAFF. The DNA of the CDR3 is TGTGCTAGTGGTTCGCACCAGGGGGCCGCTGAAGCTTTCTTT.

V usage is TRBV5-5 and J usage is TRBJ2-7, with 8 bases fitting TRBD1. CDR1 SGHKS and CDR2 YYEKEE come from the germline V gene (reference sequence). With V trimmed by 0 bases and J by 7 bases, 6 bases remained unmatched. This CDR3 contains 14 residues. CDR3 protein: CASSLAQGAGEQYF. The CDR3 DNA reads as TGTGCCAGCAGCTTGGCGCAGGGGGCGGGGGAGCAGTACTTC.

J is TRBJ2-7 and V is TRBV27, with 8 bases lining up with TRBD1. Germline V gene sequence: CDR1 MNHEY, CDR2 SMNVEV (reference sequence). The J segment lost 4 bases and the V segment lost 4 bases, leaving 6 bases of the junction unmatched. This CDR3 is built from 14 residues. The CDR3 is CASSSRTGRYEQYF. In DNA, the CDR3 is TGTGCCAGCAGTTCGCGGACAGGGAGATACGAGCAGTACTTC.

The chain links TRBV28 to TRBJ1-5; 8 positions match TRBD1. This CDR3 comprises 14 residues. V lost 3 bases and J lost 4; bases outside the gene matches: 2. Germline V gene sequence: CDR1 MDHEN, CDR2 SYDVKM. CDR3 DNA: TGTGCCAGCAGTTTCCGGACAGGGAATCAGCCCCAGCATTTT. It translates to CASSFRTGNQPQHF.

J is TRBJ2-2 and V is TRBV27; the D gene is possibly TRBD2 (6 bases). With 6 bases removed from V and 1 base from J, the gap between germline ends came to 12 bases. The germline V gene encodes CDR1 MNHEY and CDR2 SMNVEV (reference sequence). CDR3 size: 15 residues. The CDR3 region is CASSWGTWNTGELFF. As DNA, the CDR3 is TGTGCCAGCAGCTGGGGGACTTGGAACACCGGGGAGCTGTTTTTT.

The chain uses TRBV19 and TRBJ2-3; TRBD2 aligns across 10 bases. Per the germline V gene, CDR1 is LNHDA and CDR2 is SQIVND (reference sequence). This CDR3 is built from 16 residues. V dropped 5 bases and J dropped 1; count of bases not matched to a gene: 6. The CDR3 DNA follows: TGTGCCAGTAGTTCACCGGGACTAGCGCGCACAGATACGCAGTATTTT. Its translation is CASSSPGLARTDTQYF.

On this clone itself: Germline is not matched at one junction end, which may reflect a read error. The chain employs TRBV7-7 and TRBJ2-5; TRBD1 matches 9 bases. Germline CDR1 SSHAT, CDR2 FNYEAQ (reference sequence). The CDR3 is 16 amino acids. The CDR3 DNA is TGTGCTAGCAGCCGCATCGGACAGGGGAAGGGGGAGACCCAGTACTTC. Protein sequence: CASSRIGQGKGETQYF.

The J gene is TRBJ2-2, the V gene TRBV2, with TRBD1 matching 8 bases. After removal of 6 bases from V and 3 bases from J, the junction contained 6 bases not matched to a gene. Germline V gives CDR1 SNHLY, CDR2 FYNNEI. The CDR3 extends over 15 amino acids. This CDR3 reads CASRPGTGYTGELFF. CDR3 sequence (DNA): TGTGCCAGCAGGCCCGGGACAGGTTACACCGGGGAGCTGTTTTTT.

V and J are TRBV27 and TRBJ1-5, with 8 bases that match TRBD1. CDR1 is MNHEY, CDR2 SMNVEV, per germline (reference sequence). The V gene end was trimmed by 0 bases and the J gene end by 1 base; junction bases not matched to a gene: 2. CDR3 size: 16 residues. The CDR3 sequence: CASSLSRGPSNQPQHF. CDR3 coding DNA: TGTGCCAGCAGTTTATCCAGGGGGCCCAGCAATCAGCCCCAGCATTTT.

This clone was seen a few times. The chain couples TRBV28 to TRBJ1-2; no clear D gene. V was trimmed by 3 bases and J by 3 bases, leaving 5 bases between them. This CDR3 spans 12 amino acids. Germline V CDR1 and CDR2: MDHEN, SYDVKM. CDR3 sequence: CASSLSDYGYTF. CDR3 DNA: TGTGCCAGCAGTTTGTCAGACTATGGCTACACCTTC.

This rearrangement joins TRBV7-9 to TRBJ1-5; D gene unclear. The CDR3 covers 15 residues. V was trimmed by 2 bases and J by 0 bases, leaving 8 bases between them. Germline V gene data show CDR1 as SEHNR and CDR2 as FQNEAQ (reference sequence). As DNA, the CDR3 is TGTGCCAGCAGCTTAAACGGGTATAGCAATCAGCCCCAGCATTTT. Protein product: CASSLNGYSNQPQHF.

This chain connects TRBV29-1 to TRBJ1-2, with a weak D call TRBD1 (5 bases). V lost 3 bases and J lost 9, with 17 bases in between. CDR1 and CDR2 (germline): SQVTM, ANQGSEA. The CDR3 sequence is 13 residues long. The CDR3 region is CSVEPAGKQSYTF. The CDR3 DNA is TGCAGCGTTGAGCCTGCAGGGAAGCAAAGCTACACCTTC.

V and J are TRBV20-1 and TRBJ2-7; D gene uncertain. CDR3 length: 11 residues. CDR1 is DFQATT, CDR2 SNEGSKA, per germline (reference sequence). The CDR3 nucleotides read TGCACCCAAGACACCCCCTACGAGCAGTACTTC. Translating gives CTQDTPYEQYF.

DNA for the CDR3: TGTGCCAGCAAGGTGAGGGGGAGTGCTTTCTTT. Its translation is CASKVRGSAFF. J is TRBJ1-1 and V is TRBV28, with D perhaps TRBD1 (6 bases). The CDR3 has 11 amino acids. V lost 7 bases and J lost 11, with 14 bases in between. Germline lookup yields CDR1 MDHEN and CDR2 SYDVKM. The full variable domain, completed using reference TRBV28 and TRBJ1-1, is DVKVTQSSRYLVKRTGEKVFLECVQDMDHENMFWYRQDPGLGLRLIYFSYDVKMKEKGDIPEGYSVSREKKERFSLILESASTNQTSMYLCASKVRGSAFFGQGTRLTVV.

The chain uses TRBV6-5 and TRBJ1-2; 7 positions agree with TRBD1. The CDR3 contains 14 residues. The V gene end was trimmed by 8 bases and the J gene end by 2 bases; junction bases not matched to a gene: 8. Germline values: CDR1 MNHEY, CDR2 SVGAGI. CDR3 sequence: CASLNRDSNYGYTF. The CDR3 nucleotides are TGTGCCAGCCTGAATAGGGACAGCAACTATGGCTACACCTTC.

Regarding this clone: The same CDR3 can be traced to other DNA sequences in this sample. This rearrangement joins TRBV7-2 to TRBJ1-1, with D possibly matching TRBD1 (6 bases). The CDR3 is made up of 13 amino acids. Germline-derived CDR1 and CDR2 are SGHTA and FQGNSA. Trimming left V 5 bases short and J 7 bases short, with 14 bases between. Here the CDR3 reads CASSTRTEFEAFF. Written as DNA, the CDR3 is TGTGCCAGCAGCACACGGACAGAATTTGAAGCTTTCTTT.

The chain recombines TRBV11-3 with TRBJ2-1, with 11 bases lining up with TRBD2. The CDR3 sequence is 17 residues long. V lost 1 base, J lost 6 bases, and 8 bases stayed unmatched. CDR1 and CDR2 (germline): SGHNT, YENEEA. The CDR3 loop reads CASSLVGTSGSGNEQFF. CDR3 nucleotide sequence: TGTGCCAGCAGCTTAGTCGGGACTAGCGGAAGCGGCAATGAGCAGTTCTTC.

This chain uses TRBV24-1 with TRBJ2-3, with 7 positions matching TRBD1. Germline V gene lookup returns CDR1 KGHDR and CDR2 SFDVKD. CDR3 length: 16 amino acids. The trim removed 3 bases at V and 1 base at J, leaving 6 bases unmatched. The CDR3 is CATSDKGGEGTDTQYF. CDR3 DNA sequence: TGTGCCACCAGTGATAAAGGGGGCGAGGGCACAGATACGCAGTATTTT.

The chain carries TRBV5-4 and TRBJ1-2; TRBD1 aligns across 9 bases. V gave up 3 bases and J gave up 1 base; unmatched junction bases: 13. The CDR3 has 18 amino acids. CDR1 and CDR2 (germline): SGHNT, YYREEE (reference sequence). The CDR3: CASSSMGQGRLFNYGYTF. CDR3 bases: TGTGCCAGCAGCTCCATGGGACAGGGAAGATTGTTTAACTATGGCTACACCTTC. Filled out from reference TRBV5-4 and TRBJ1-2, the complete variable domain reads ETGVTQSPTHLIKTRGQQVTLRCSSQSGHNTVSWYQQALGQGPQFIFQYYREEENGRGNFPPRFSGLQFPNYSSELNVNALELDDSALYLCASSSMGQGRLFNYGYTFGSGTRLTVV.

V is TRBV2 and J is TRBJ1-5; D is ambiguous. Trimming removed 7 bases at V and 5 bases at J, with 12 bases between. The CDR3 contains 13 residues. CDR1 is SNHLY and CDR2 is FYNNEI in the germline V gene. This CDR3 is CASTNTYDQPQHF. CDR3 sequence (DNA): TGTGCCAGCACCAACACGTATGATCAGCCCCAGCATTTT.

Here the CDR3 reads CASRLDRDYEQYF. CDR3 DNA sequence: TGTGCCAGCAGACTGGACAGGGACTACGAGCAGTACTTC. The chain has TRBV6-5 and TRBJ2-7, with 8 bases identical to TRBD1. Germline CDR1 is MNHEY and CDR2 is SVGAGI. The V gene end was trimmed by 6 bases and the J gene end by 3 bases; junction bases not matched to a gene: 4. This CDR3 is 13 amino acids long.

The chain combines TRBV6-1 with TRBJ2-3, with D hard to call. The V and J ends lost 0 bases and 4 bases respectively, with 26 bases between them. The CDR3 loop spans 20 amino acids. Germline loops: CDR1 MNHNS, CDR2 SASEGT. CDR3 DNA sequence: TGTGCCAGCAGTGAAGCTCCCCTAATTAGAGCCTACGCTGTTGCAGATACGCAGTATTTT. This codes for CASSEAPLIRAYAVADTQYF.